Below are 5 T cell receptor beta chains sequenced from a single sample in a study of glioma-infiltrating T cells after dendritic cell vaccination (dated by TCRdb to the mid-2010s). Library generation was performed with the immunoSEQ multiplex PCR assay. TCRdb limited this immuneACCESS table to in-frame rearrangements with V and J called. A share of clones is missing; checked studies link under half to unresolved V genes, and the rest is unexplained. The sample has roughly 100,000 clones on record, 90% of them singletons. Clones ranked in the top ten supply more than 2.5% of the sample. The sample's time point label, in plain terms: after dendritic cell vaccination, including at tumor progression/relapse. The sequencing here drew on blood, taken after dendritic cell vaccination. Receptors originate from a human donor with glioblastoma.

The chain combines TRBV14 with TRBJ2-3; 7 positions match TRBD2. This CDR3 region has 15 residues. From germline, CDR1 is SGHDN and CDR2 FVKESK. Germline trimming cut 4 bases from V and 8 bases from J; bases unmatched to any gene: 12. DNA of the CDR3: TGTGCCAGCAGCCCGTCGGGGGAGGGGCCAGGTACGCAGTATTTT. It specifies CASSPSGEGPGTQYF. Full variable domain (missing parts from reference TRBV14 and TRBJ2-3): EAGVTQFPSHSVIEKGQTVTLRCDPISGHDNLYWYRRVMGKEIKFLLHFVKESKQDESGMPNNRFLAERTGGTYSTLKVQPAELEDSGVYFCASSPSGEGPGTQYFGPGTRLTVL.

J is TRBJ1-1 and V is TRBV9; a possible D gene is TRBD1 (5 bases). Germline V gives CDR1 SGDLS, CDR2 YYNGEE. V dropped 4 bases and J dropped 5 bases, with 15 bases sitting between them. CDR3 size: 14 residues. The DNA of the CDR3 is TGTGCCAGCAGCTCCACGGAGGGGTTGACTGAAGCTTTCTTT. Protein sequence: CASSSTEGLTEAFF.

V usage is TRBV2 and J usage is TRBJ1-1; D not resolved. The CDR3 contains 13 residues. Trimming shortened V by 7 bases and J by 1 base, and 10 bases separated the two germline ends. CDR1 and CDR2 from the germline V gene are SNHLY and FYNNEI. CDR3 bases: TGTGCCAGCATCGCTGACAAGAACACTGAAGCTTTCTTT. It is translated as CASIADKNTEAFF.

V usage is TRBV9 and J usage is TRBJ1-1; the D gene is possibly TRBD1 (6 bases). V was pared by 4 bases and J by 1 base, with 17 bases between. Germline V gene data show CDR1 as SGDLS and CDR2 as YYNGEE. The CDR3 runs 16 residues. The CDR3 sequence is CASSLGGGAENTEAFF. Written as DNA, the CDR3 is TGTGCCAGCAGCCTCGGGGGGGGCGCGGAGAACACTGAAGCTTTCTTT.

The chain carries TRBV6-6 and TRBJ2-5, with D possibly matching TRBD1 (5 bases). The germline gives CDR1 MNHNY, CDR2 SVGAGI (reference sequence). Trimming shortened V by 4 bases and J by 4 bases, and 10 bases separated the two germline ends. This CDR3 spans 13 amino acids. The CDR3 spells CASSLQERETQYF. The DNA for the CDR3 is TGTGCCAGCAGTTTACAGGAGAGAGAGACCCAGTACTTC.